This is a list of T cell receptor beta chains from one sample in a study of metastatic and nonmetastatic thyroid tumors. TCRdb re-called the PCR reads through MiXCR. The sample contains roughly 40,000 clones, 15% to 20% of which appear only once. Input material: blood. Receptors originate from a male donor with papillary thyroid cancer or a benign thyroid nodule (not recorded which). Some clones in this sample may be carry-over from other donors' samples. Each CDR3 is given with its conserved first and last residue. Fields, in order: V gene, D gene, J gene, clone size, CDR3 length, CDR3 DNA, CDR3 protein. D genes are given only for firm matches. Clone size is shown for a subset of rows, as once, few, many or a class of expanded clone.

v_gene: TRBV12-3/TRBV12-4
d_gene: TRBD1
j_gene: TRBJ2-3
abundance: few
len: 13
CDR3nt: TGTGCCAGCAGTATACAGGGGCGAGATACGCAGTATTTT
CDR3aa: CASSIQGRDTQYF

v_gene: TRBV3-1
d_gene: .
j_gene: TRBJ1-6
abundance: many
len: 16
CDR3nt: TGTGCCAGCAGCCGAGCAGGGGTAGGGAATAATTCACCCCTCCACTTT
CDR3aa: CASSRAGVGNNSPLHF

v_gene: TRBV30
d_gene: .
j_gene: TRBJ1-5
abundance: many
len: 13
CDR3nt: TGTGCCTGGACACCCGATAGCAATCAGCCCCAGCATTTT
CDR3aa: CAWTPDSNQPQHF

v_gene: TRBV7-9
d_gene: .
j_gene: TRBJ2-7
abundance: many
len: 14
CDR3nt: TGTGCCAGCAGCTTAGTCCTGGGACCCTACGAGCAGTACTTC
CDR3aa: CASSLVLGPYEQYF

v_gene: TRBV7-9
d_gene: .
j_gene: TRBJ2-5
abundance: few
len: 12
CDR3nt: TGTGCCAGCACGGGGGCCCAAGAGGCCCAGTACTTC
CDR3aa: CASTGAQEAQYF

v_gene: TRBV5-1
d_gene: .
j_gene: TRBJ1-5
abundance: medium-sized
len: 14
CDR3nt: TGCGCCAGCAGCTTGGGAGGCTCCAATCAGCCCCAGCATTTT
CDR3aa: CASSLGGSNQPQHF

v_gene: TRBV10-3
d_gene: TRBD2
j_gene: TRBJ2-7
abundance: many
len: 14
CDR3nt: TGTGCCATCAGTGTGACTAGCGCTACCTACGAGCAGTACTTC
CDR3aa: CAISVTSATYEQYF

v_gene: TRBV6-1
d_gene: .
j_gene: TRBJ1-1
abundance: few
len: 15
CDR3nt: TGTGCCAGCAGTGCTCCGAGACAGGTGACCACTGAAGCTTTCTTT
CDR3aa: CASSAPRQVTTEAFF

v_gene: TRBV20-1
d_gene: TRBD2
j_gene: TRBJ2-5
abundance: many
len: 13
CDR3nt: TGCAGTGCCGTTCGTGGGACTAGCGGGGTTCAGTACTTC
CDR3aa: CSAVRGTSGVQYF

v_gene: TRBV4-3
d_gene: .
j_gene: TRBJ1-2
abundance: .
len: 16
CDR3nt: TGCGCCAGCAGCCAAGATCACACAGGCGGGGCGTCGGGCTACACCTTC
CDR3aa: CASSQDHTGGASGYTF

v_gene: TRBV6-5
d_gene: .
j_gene: TRBJ2-5
abundance: many
len: 19
CDR3nt: TGTGCCAGCAGTTACTCGGGTTACGGGGCTAGCGTTCTCCAAGAGACCCAGTACTTC
CDR3aa: CASSYSGYGASVLQETQYF

v_gene: TRBV5-1
d_gene: .
j_gene: TRBJ2-3
abundance: .
len: 12
CDR3nt: TGCGCCAGCAGCTCCAACGTGGATACGCAGTATTTT
CDR3aa: CASSSNVDTQYF

v_gene: TRBV7-9
d_gene: TRBD1
j_gene: TRBJ1-1
abundance: many
len: 13
CDR3nt: TGTGCCAGCAGCTTCACAGGGGGCACTGAAGCTTTCTTT
CDR3aa: CASSFTGGTEAFF

v_gene: TRBV3-1
d_gene: .
j_gene: TRBJ1-6
abundance: many
len: 15
CDR3nt: TGTGCCAGCAGCCAAGCCAGGGGATCTAATTCACCCCTCCACTTT
CDR3aa: CASSQARGSNSPLHF

v_gene: TRBV7-3
d_gene: .
j_gene: TRBJ2-3
abundance: many
len: 18
CDR3nt: TGTGCCAGCAGCCAATACTCCCGGGGCTCTGGGGATTCAGATACGCAGTATTTT
CDR3aa: CASSQYSRGSGDSDTQYF

v_gene: TRBV20-1
d_gene: .
j_gene: TRBJ2-1
abundance: .
len: 12
CDR3nt: TGCAGTTCTAGTGGTCCGAACAATGAGCAGTTCTTC
CDR3aa: CSSSGPNNEQFF

v_gene: TRBV12-3/TRBV12-4
d_gene: .
j_gene: TRBJ1-2
abundance: .
len: 13
CDR3nt: TGTGCCAGCAGTGTTGACGCAAACTATGGCTACACCTTC
CDR3aa: CASSVDANYGYTF

v_gene: TRBV11-2
d_gene: .
j_gene: TRBJ2-2
abundance: .
len: 17
CDR3nt: TGTGCCAGCAGCTTCCCCCTTAGCGGCGCGAACACCTTGGAGCTGTTTTTT
CDR3aa: CASSFPLSGANTLELFF

v_gene: TRBV2
d_gene: .
j_gene: TRBJ1-1
abundance: many
len: 13
CDR3nt: TGTGCCAGGAGCGGGACATTGAACACTGAAGCTTTCTTT
CDR3aa: CARSGTLNTEAFF

v_gene: TRBV24-1
d_gene: .
j_gene: TRBJ2-1
abundance: few
len: 15
CDR3nt: TGTGCCACCAGTCCGGGGTGGGGGCCTTACAATGAGCAGTTCTTC
CDR3aa: CATSPGWGPYNEQFF

v_gene: TRBV6-5
d_gene: TRBD1
j_gene: TRBJ2-2
abundance: many
len: 17
CDR3nt: TGTGCCAGCAGTTACTTGGACAGGGGGCGCGGGACCGGGGAGCTGTTTTTT
CDR3aa: CASSYLDRGRGTGELFF

v_gene: TRBV19
d_gene: .
j_gene: TRBJ1-5
abundance: .
len: 13
CDR3nt: TGTGTCATTAACTTAGGGGAGGGTCAGCCCCAGCATTTT
CDR3aa: CVINLGEGQPQHF

v_gene: TRBV2
d_gene: TRBD2
j_gene: TRBJ2-7
abundance: many
len: 14
CDR3nt: TGTGCCAGCAGTGATGGGCGGGAGGGCCTCCCGCAGTACTTC
CDR3aa: CASSDGREGLPQYF

v_gene: TRBV19
d_gene: .
j_gene: TRBJ1-2
abundance: medium-sized
len: 15
CDR3nt: TGTGCCAGTAGTACACCGGGAGGTAATAACTATGGCTACACCTTC
CDR3aa: CASSTPGGNNYGYTF

v_gene: TRBV7-9
d_gene: .
j_gene: TRBJ2-5
abundance: .
len: 17
CDR3nt: TGTGCCAGCAGCTTAGGTGTCCTAGCTCTAGGTCAAGAGACCCAGTACTTC
CDR3aa: CASSLGVLALGQETQYF

v_gene: TRBV29-1
d_gene: .
j_gene: TRBJ2-7
abundance: many
len: 12
CDR3nt: TGCAGCGTTGAGGAGACAGTGGGCGAGCAGTACTTC
CDR3aa: CSVEETVGEQYF

v_gene: TRBV15
d_gene: TRBD2
j_gene: TRBJ2-7
abundance: many
len: 13
CDR3nt: TGTGCCACCTCCCTAGCGGACGCCTACGAGCAGTACTTC
CDR3aa: CATSLADAYEQYF

v_gene: TRBV6-4
d_gene: .
j_gene: TRBJ2-3
abundance: many
len: 15
CDR3nt: TGTGCCAGCAGGAACCGGGACATAAGCACAGATACGCAGTATTTT
CDR3aa: CASRNRDISTDTQYF

v_gene: TRBV19
d_gene: .
j_gene: TRBJ1-6
abundance: many
len: 12
CDR3nt: TGTGCCAGTACCTCTCGGGGTTCACCCCTCCACTTT
CDR3aa: CASTSRGSPLHF

v_gene: TRBV19
d_gene: TRBD2
j_gene: TRBJ2-1
abundance: many
len: 14
CDR3nt: TGTGCCAGTAGTACCCCACTAGCGTACGGTGAGCAGTTCTTC
CDR3aa: CASSTPLAYGEQFF

v_gene: TRBV6-1
d_gene: TRBD1
j_gene: TRBJ1-2
abundance: many
len: 13
CDR3nt: TGTGCCAGCAAGGCTGGGACAGGCTATGGCTACACCTTC
CDR3aa: CASKAGTGYGYTF

v_gene: TRBV7-8
d_gene: TRBD1
j_gene: TRBJ1-1
abundance: .
len: 15
CDR3nt: TGTGCCAGCGGCTTATTGGGACAGAGGGGCACTGAAGCTTTCTTT
CDR3aa: CASGLLGQRGTEAFF

v_gene: TRBV28
d_gene: .
j_gene: TRBJ1-1
abundance: .
len: 14
CDR3nt: TGTGCCACCGATGTGGGGGGGATGGACACTGAAGCTTTCTTT
CDR3aa: CATDVGGMDTEAFF

v_gene: TRBV11-2
d_gene: .
j_gene: TRBJ1-2
abundance: .
len: 13
CDR3nt: TGTGCCAGCAGCTCTCCAGCGCGGAATTTCTACACCTTC
CDR3aa: CASSSPARNFYTF

v_gene: TRBV19
d_gene: TRBD1
j_gene: TRBJ1-6
abundance: many
len: 16
CDR3nt: TGTGCCAGTAGGGGACAGGGGAGCTCCTATAATTCACCCCTCCACTTT
CDR3aa: CASRGQGSSYNSPLHF

v_gene: TRBV2
d_gene: TRBD1
j_gene: TRBJ1-4
abundance: many
len: 17
CDR3nt: TGTGCCAGCAAAATCAGGGACAGGGGAACCACTAATGAAAAACTGTTTTTT
CDR3aa: CASKIRDRGTTNEKLFF

v_gene: TRBV6-2/TRBV6-3
d_gene: .
j_gene: TRBJ2-1
abundance: many
len: 15
CDR3nt: TGTGCCAGCAGTCCAGGACTAGCCAGGGGGGATGAGCAGTTCTTC
CDR3aa: CASSPGLARGDEQFF

v_gene: TRBV20-1
d_gene: .
j_gene: TRBJ2-1
abundance: .
len: 14
CDR3nt: TGCAGTGCTAGAGTTAGGGTTGGTAGTCGGGAGCAGTTCTTC
CDR3aa: CSARVRVGSREQFF